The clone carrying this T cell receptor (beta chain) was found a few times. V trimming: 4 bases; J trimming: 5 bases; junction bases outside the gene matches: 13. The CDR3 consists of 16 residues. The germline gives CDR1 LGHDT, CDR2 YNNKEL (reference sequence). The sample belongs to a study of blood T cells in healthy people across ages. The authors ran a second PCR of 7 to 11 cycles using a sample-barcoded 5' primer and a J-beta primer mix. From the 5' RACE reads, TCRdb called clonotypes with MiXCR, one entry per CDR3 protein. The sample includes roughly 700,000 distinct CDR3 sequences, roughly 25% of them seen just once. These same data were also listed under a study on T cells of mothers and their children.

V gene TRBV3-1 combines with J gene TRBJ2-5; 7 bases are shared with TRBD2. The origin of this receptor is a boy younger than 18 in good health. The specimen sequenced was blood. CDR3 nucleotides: TGTGCCAGCAGCCGAGCTGGACTAGTGGTAGAGGAGACCCAGTACTTC. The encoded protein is CASSRAGLVVEETQYF.